This T cell receptor (beta chain) is drawn from a study of shared clonotypes between healthy human individuals. The J segment lost 8 bases and the V segment lost 7 bases, leaving 16 bases of the junction unmatched. Germline CDR1 WNHNN, CDR2 SYGVQD (reference sequence). The CDR3 is made up of 16 amino acids. Libraries were prepared by immunoSEQ multiplex PCR; TCRdb keeps only in-frame clonotypes and omits some of them. The sample lists 2 million to 2.5 million clones; approximately 96% were seen once. The sample consisted of naive CD4+ T cells sorted from blood. Subset given: CD45RA+ positively selected. This TCR was recovered from a man between 18 and 29 years old in good health. The gene calls are TRBV10-1 and TRBJ1-4; 7 bases are a match to TRBD1. CDR3 region: CASTRDSGGLGEKLFF. The CDR3 nucleotides read TGCGCCAGCACCAGGGACAGCGGTGGACTCGGGGAAAAACTGTTTTTT.